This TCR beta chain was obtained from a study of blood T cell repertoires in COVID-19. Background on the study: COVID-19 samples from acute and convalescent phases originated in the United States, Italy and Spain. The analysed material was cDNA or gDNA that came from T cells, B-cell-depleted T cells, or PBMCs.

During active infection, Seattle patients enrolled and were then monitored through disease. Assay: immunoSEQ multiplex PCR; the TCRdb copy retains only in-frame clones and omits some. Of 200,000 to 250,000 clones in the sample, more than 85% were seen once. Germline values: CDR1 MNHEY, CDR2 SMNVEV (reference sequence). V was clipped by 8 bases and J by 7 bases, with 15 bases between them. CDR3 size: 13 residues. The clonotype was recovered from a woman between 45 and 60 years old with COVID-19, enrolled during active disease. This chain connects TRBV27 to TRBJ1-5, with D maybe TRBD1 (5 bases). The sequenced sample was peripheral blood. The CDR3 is CASGRVGRQPQHF. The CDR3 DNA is TGTGCCAGCGGGAGGGTGGGGCGGCAGCCCCAGCATTTT.